These T cell receptor beta chains were read from a single sample in a study of STAT5B mutations in CD4+ large granular lymphocyte leukemia. The assay was immunoSEQ multiplex PCR, and TCRdb's table has in-frame clones only and misses some. The repertoire consists of nearly 35,000 clones, with 87% occurring once and the leading ten covering roughly 3.3%. Material: CD4+ T cells from blood buffy coats. The receptors shown here come from a human donor in good health. CDR3s include the opening cysteine and the closing phenylalanine or tryptophan. D genes are given only for firm matches. The size entry is marked missing in some rows and otherwise reads once, few, many or a size class.

clone_size	j_call	d_call	v_call	cdr3_nt	cdr3_aa
few	TRBJ2-1	.	TRBV15	TGTGCCACCAGCAGAGACTGGGATGGGAGAGAGCAGTTCTTC	CATSRDWDGREQFF
.	TRBJ1-4	TRBD1	TRBV27	TGTGCCAGCAGTATCGGGACAGGGGTGCGAAAACTGTTTTTT	CASSIGTGVRKLFF
.	TRBJ2-4	TRBD2	TRBV6-6	TGTGCCAGCGGGGGAGGGGAATCCAAAAACATTCAGTACTTC	CASGGGESKNIQYF
.	TRBJ2-2	TRBD2	TRBV11-2	TGTGCCAGCAGCCCGGGCTCTAGCGGGAGAAACACCGGGGAGCTGTTTTTT	CASSPGSSGRNTGELFF
.	TRBJ2-1	.	TRBV6-5	TGTGCCAGCAGTTACACCAGGACGGCGCGGGGCAATGAGCAGTTCTTC	CASSYTRTARGNEQFF
.	TRBJ2-1	.	TRBV19	TGTGCCAGTAGTAAAGGACAGAGCGACTACGATGAGCAGTTCTTC	CASSKGQSDYDEQFF
.	TRBJ1-2	.	TRBV28	TGTGCCAGCACTCGGACATTTAACTATGGCTACACCTTC	CASTRTFNYGYTF
.	TRBJ1-5	TRBD1	TRBV19	TGTGCCAGTAGTCGTGGACAGGGGGCTGGTAGCAATCAGCCCCAGCATTTT	CASSRGQGAGSNQPQHF
once	TRBJ2-3	TRBD2	TRBV11-2	TGTGCCAGCAGCCTCCTACTAGCGGGAATTGGTGATACGCAGTATTTT	CASSLLLAGIGDTQYF
once	TRBJ2-7	TRBD2	TRBV29-1	TGCAGCGTTTCCAGCGGGAGGGCCGTAGAGCAGTACTTC	CSVSSGRAVEQYF
.	TRBJ1-2	.	TRBV27	TGTGCCAGCAGCGGGGGGAATGGCTACACCTTC	CASSGGNGYTF
.	TRBJ2-1	.	TRBV4-1	TGCGCCAGCAGCCATGGGTCAGGGAGCTCCTACAATGAGCAGTTCTTC	CASSHGSGSSYNEQFF
.	TRBJ2-3	.	TRBV25-1	TGTGCCAGCAGTGTGTGGGACGGAGGCACAGATACGCAGTATTTT	CASSVWDGGTDTQYF
.	TRBJ2-5	.	TRBV9	TGTGCCAGCAGCGTTCGATTCTCAGAGACCCAGTACTTC	CASSVRFSETQYF
once	TRBJ2-2	TRBD2	TRBV7-2	TGTGCCAGCAGTCAAGGACTAGCGGGATTGAACACCGGGGAGCTGTTTTTT	CASSQGLAGLNTGELFF
.	TRBJ2-5	.	TRBV4-3	TGCGCCAGCAGCCAAGACAGTCTAGAGACCCAGTACTTC	CASSQDSLETQYF
.	TRBJ2-3	.	TRBV29-1	TGCAGCGTTGTCAATAAGCGGGCCCCAAGCCTCACAGATACGCAGTATTTT	CSVVNKRAPSLTDTQYF
.	TRBJ2-3	.	TRBV7-9	TGTGCCAGCACTGTCACAGGGCCAGATACGCAGTATTTT	CASTVTGPDTQYF
.	TRBJ2-7	TRBD2	TRBV5-8	TGTGCCAGCAGCGCCTTAGCGGGAAAGTTCCACGAGCAGTACTTC	CASSALAGKFHEQYF
.	TRBJ2-1	.	TRBV19	TGTGCCAGTAGCCAATACAGTGGACCAGGGGCGCCCAATGAGCAGTTCTTC	CASSQYSGPGAPNEQFF
.	TRBJ2-1	.	TRBV6-5	TGTGCCAGCAGCCCAGGGTCGGGGCGCGGGAATGAGCAGTTCTTC	CASSPGSGRGNEQFF
few	TRBJ2-1	TRBD2	TRBV5-1	TGCGCCAGCAGCTTGGCGACTAGCGGGAGTCATGAGCAGTTCTTC	CASSLATSGSHEQFF
.	TRBJ1-1	.	TRBV29-1	TGCAGCGTTGGGTCAGGGAGAGACACTGAAGCTTTCTTT	CSVGSGRDTEAFF
.	TRBJ2-5	.	TRBV29-1	TGCAGCGTGGCCCAGGGCAGGGGAGAGACCCAGTACTTC	CSVAQGRGETQYF
.	TRBJ1-6	TRBD1	TRBV6-5	TGTGCCAGCAGTTACTCGGGACAGGGGGGATCACCCCTCCACTTT	CASSYSGQGGSPLHF
few	TRBJ2-1	TRBD1	TRBV27	TGTGCCAGCAGTTACGGGGGACAGGGGCTGGATGAGCAGTTCTTC	CASSYGGQGLDEQFF
.	TRBJ2-5	.	TRBV29-1	TGCAGCGTTGAAAGGACCCAAGAGACCCAGTACTTC	CSVERTQETQYF
.	TRBJ2-4	.	TRBV4-1	TGCGCCAGCAGCCAAGAAGGAACCGTGGCCAAAAACATTCAGTACTTC	CASSQEGTVAKNIQYF
.	TRBJ2-7	TRBD2	TRBV6-1	TGTGCCAGCAGTGGGACTAGGAGAGACAACTACGAGCAGTACTTC	CASSGTRRDNYEQYF
.	TRBJ2-7	TRBD2	TRBV28	TGTGCCAGCCGCGACGCCGGAGCGGGAATCTACGAGCAGTACTTC	CASRDAGAGIYEQYF
once	TRBJ1-1	.	TRBV13	TGTGCCAGCAGCTTATCGGGGTCAGGAAGAAGGGACCCTGAAGCTTTCTTT	CASSLSGSGRRDPEAFF
.	TRBJ2-3	.	TRBV7-2	TGTGCCAGCAGCGTTAGCTTCCGGAGCACAGATACGCAGTATTTT	CASSVSFRSTDTQYF
.	TRBJ2-1	TRBD2	TRBV4-1	TGCGCCAGCAGCTACTTAGCGGGAGGGTCCTACAATGAGCAGTTCTTC	CASSYLAGGSYNEQFF
.	TRBJ1-1	TRBD1	TRBV27	TGTGCCAGCAGTTTAGGCCCACTTCAGGGGGGCGCTGAAGCTTTCTTT	CASSLGPLQGGAEAFF
.	TRBJ2-3	TRBD2	TRBV19	TGTGCCAGTAGTAGGGGACTAGCGGGACGGTCCGATACGCAGTATTTT	CASSRGLAGRSDTQYF
.	TRBJ1-1	.	TRBV11-2	TGTGCCAGCAGCTTACAGTTCGGGCAGAAGAACACTGAAGCTTTCTTT	CASSLQFGQKNTEAFF
.	TRBJ2-7	.	TRBV18	TGTGCCAGCTCACCACGTAGGGATTTCTACGAGCAGTACTTC	CASSPRRDFYEQYF
once	TRBJ2-3	TRBD1	TRBV7-9	TGTGCCAGCAGCGGGACAGAGAGCACAGATACGCAGTATTTT	CASSGTESTDTQYF
.	TRBJ2-7	.	TRBV27	TGTGCCAGCAGTCCTGCGGACAGTTATTCCTACGAGCAGTACTTC	CASSPADSYSYEQYF
.	TRBJ1-1	TRBD1	TRBV7-3	TGTGCCAGCAGCCCACAGGGGTCAGGGACTGAAGCTTTCTTT	CASSPQGSGTEAFF
.	TRBJ1-6	TRBD1	TRBV5-6	TGTGCCAGCAGCTTGAGTAGGACAGGTCCGTACTCACCCCTCCACTTT	CASSLSRTGPYSPLHF
.	TRBJ2-3	TRBD2	TRBV13	TGTGCCAGCCGGACTAGCGGGACAGATACGCAGTATTTT	CASRTSGTDTQYF
.	TRBJ1-2	TRBD1	TRBV10-3	TGTGCCATCAGTTGGACAGGAAATGGCTACACCTTC	CAISWTGNGYTF
.	TRBJ2-3	TRBD2	TRBV7-2	TGTGCCAGCAGCTTGGGGCGGGAGCGCCAGTATTTT	CASSLGRERQYF
.	TRBJ1-5	.	TRBV6-6	TGTGCCAGCAGTATACGGGGGACTAGCAATCAGCCCCAGCATTTT	CASSIRGTSNQPQHF
.	TRBJ2-1	TRBD2	TRBV10-3	TGTGCCAGCCGGACTAGCGGGAGTGTGGGCTCCTACAATGAGCAGTTCTTC	CASRTSGSVGSYNEQFF
.	TRBJ1-3	TRBD1	TRBV10-2	TGCGCCAGCAGTGTGGGACAGGCCTCTGGAAACACCATATATTTT	CASSVGQASGNTIYF
.	TRBJ1-2	.	TRBV25-1	TGTGCCAGCAGTGAATGGGGTAGAGGGGGATCGTCTGGCTACACCTTC	CASSEWGRGGSSGYTF
few	TRBJ2-7	TRBD1	TRBV5-1	TGCGCCAGCAGCATCGGACAGGGATGGGGCGAGCAGTACTTC	CASSIGQGWGEQYF
.	TRBJ2-7	TRBD2	TRBV28	TGTGCCAGCAGTGACTCTCTTAGCGGGAGCTACGAGCAGTACTTC	CASSDSLSGSYEQYF
.	TRBJ2-2	TRBD1	TRBV18	TGTGCCAGCTCACCGGGAGGACAGGGGGCCGGGGAGCTGTTTTTT	CASSPGGQGAGELFF
.	TRBJ1-4	.	TRBV28	TGTGCCAGCAGTTTAAAGGCAGGAAACGAAAAACTGTTTTTT	CASSLKAGNEKLFF